This T cell receptor beta chain came from a study of blood T cell repertoires in COVID-19. The table came from immunoSEQ multiplex PCR; TCRdb's copy has only in-frame clones and leaves some out. The sample lists over 250,000 clones, 70% to 90% occurring once. Sample: PBMCs or T cells enriched from blood (not recorded which). The receptor was isolated from a woman under 40 who had recovered from COVID-19.

The CDR3 region is CASSNRTNYGYTF. The CDR3 DNA is TGTGCCAGCAGCAACAGAACTAACTATGGCTACACCTTC. The rearrangement uses TRBV11-2 and TRBJ1-2; unclear D gene. V dropped 5 bases and J dropped 0 bases, with 7 bases sitting between them. The CDR3 has 13 amino acids. Germline V CDR1 and CDR2: SGHAT, FQNNGV.